This T cell receptor beta chain derives from a study of blood T cell repertoires in COVID-19. Study as a whole: The United States, Italy and Spain supplied acute and convalescent COVID-19 samples. T cells, B-cell-depleted T cells, or PBMCs provided the cDNA or gDNA that served as material.

Per the original data handling: Amplification with reference gene primers provided the estimates of nucleated cell counts. Assay: immunoSEQ multiplex PCR; the TCRdb copy retains only in-frame clones and omits some. V and J calls plus clone size are reproduced from that table; the DNA served to infer D and trimming. The sample lists a few hundred thousand clones, about 86% occurring once. The CDR3 length is 14 residues. The ends lost 4 bases at V and 1 base at J; junction bases unmatched: 1. CDR1 and CDR2 (germline): LGHDT, YNNKEL (reference sequence). This clone has a single count. The sequenced sample was peripheral blood. The chain has TRBV3-1 (or the pseudogene TRBV3-2) and TRBJ1-3; 7 bases fit TRBD1. The TCR was taken from an elderly man with acute or convalescent COVID-19. This CDR3 is CASSPTGSGNTIYF. The CDR3 DNA reads TGTGCCAGCAGCCCGACAGGGTCTGGAAACACCATATATTTT.